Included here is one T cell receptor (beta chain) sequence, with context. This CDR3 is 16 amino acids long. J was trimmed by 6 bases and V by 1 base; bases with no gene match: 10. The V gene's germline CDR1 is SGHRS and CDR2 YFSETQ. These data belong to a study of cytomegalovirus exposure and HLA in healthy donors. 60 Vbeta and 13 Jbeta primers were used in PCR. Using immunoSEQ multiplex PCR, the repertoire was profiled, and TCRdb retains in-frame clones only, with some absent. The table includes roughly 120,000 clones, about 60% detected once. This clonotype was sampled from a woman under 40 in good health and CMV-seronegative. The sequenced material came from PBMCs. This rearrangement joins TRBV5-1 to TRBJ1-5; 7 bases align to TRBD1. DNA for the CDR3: TGCGCCAGCAGCTTGAAAGGGAAAAACAGGGGTCAGCCCCAGCATTTT. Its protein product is CASSLKGKNRGQPQHF. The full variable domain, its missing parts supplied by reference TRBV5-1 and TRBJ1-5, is KAGVTQTPRYLIKTRGQQVTLSCSPISGHRSVSWYQQTPGQGLQFLFEYFSETQRNKGNFPGRFSGRQFSNSRSEMNVSTLELGDSALYLCASSLKGKNRGQPQHFGDGTRLSIL.